Shown below are 2 T cell receptor beta chains from a single sample sequenced in a study of OX40 agonist ivuxolimab in advanced cancers. Sequenced by immunoSEQ multiplex PCR; TCRdb stores in-frame clones only, minus some. The data show some 19,000 clones, 83% seen once. Sample: CD4+ or CD8+ T cells sorted from blood, taken in a trial of the OX40 agonist ivuxolimab. The receptors were sampled from an adult with an advanced solid tumor such as melanoma, head and neck, liver or kidney cancer.

The chain couples TRBV27 to TRBJ1-2; no clear D. The CDR3 length is 14 residues. The germline V gene encodes CDR1 MNHEY and CDR2 SMNVEV (reference sequence). V dropped 7 bases and J dropped 4 bases, with 16 bases sitting between them. The CDR3 DNA reads as TGTGCCAGCACCCTGATGTGGGGTAGCTATGGCTACACCTTC. Protein sequence: CASTLMWGSYGYTF.

The V and J genes are TRBV11-2 and TRBJ2-1; D remains ambiguous. The germline V gene has CDR1 SGHAT and CDR2 FQNNGV. The CDR3 is 15 amino acids. V gave up 0 bases and J gave up 2 bases, with 8 bases separating them. CDR3 nucleotides: TGTGCCAGCAGCTTAGATCCGGGTACCTACAATGAGCAGTTCTTC. Protein sequence: CASSLDPGTYNEQFF. The variable domain in full, completed from reference TRBV11-2 and TRBJ2-1, reads EAGVAQSPRYKIIEKRQSVAFWCNPISGHATLYWYQQILGQGPKLLIQFQNNGVVDDSQLPKDRFSAERLKGVDSTLKIQPAKLEDSAVYLCASSLDPGTYNEQFFGPGTRLTVL.